The rows below give T cell receptor beta chains drawn from one sample of a study of response to subunit inactivated influenza vaccine. Via MiXCR, TCRdb re-called the RT-PCR reads, giving one row per CDR3 protein. The sample contains 450,000 to 500,000 distinct CDR3 sequences, approximately 11% of which appear only once. Sequenced material: PBMCs from blood, taken more than 35 days after vaccination. These receptors were taken from a man aged 50-60 years who received an inactivated influenza vaccine. Both conserved end residues are part of each CDR3. The order of the fields is clone size, D gene, J gene, V gene, CDR3 protein, CDR3 DNA. D genes are given only for firm matches. Size is omitted from some rows. Given values are once, few, many or a class for expanded clones.

clone_size: .
d_call: TRBD1
j_call: TRBJ2-7
v_call: TRBV6-1
cdr3_aa: CASSEWGQGYEQYF
cdr3_nt: TGTGCCAGCAGTGAATGGGGACAGGGATACGAGCAGTACTTC

clone_size: many
d_call: .
j_call: TRBJ2-3
v_call: TRBV5-1
cdr3_aa: CASSPVVRRSGHTDTQYF
cdr3_nt: TGCGCCAGCAGCCCCGTGGTCCGTAGAAGCGGACACACAGATACGCAGTATTTT

clone_size: many
d_call: TRBD2
j_call: TRBJ2-7
v_call: TRBV7-9
cdr3_aa: CASSGGTSGSNEQYF
cdr3_nt: TGTGCCAGCAGCGGAGGGACTAGCGGGAGCAACGAGCAGTACTTC

clone_size: .
d_call: .
j_call: TRBJ2-7
v_call: TRBV7-2
cdr3_aa: CASSLGSGVGYEQYF
cdr3_nt: TGTGCCAGCAGCTTAGGGTCAGGGGTCGGATACGAGCAGTACTTC

clone_size: many
d_call: TRBD1
j_call: TRBJ2-2
v_call: TRBV20-1
cdr3_aa: CSARGTGGYFNTGELFF
cdr3_nt: TGCAGTGCTAGGGGGACAGGGGGCTATTTCAACACCGGGGAGCTGTTTTTT

clone_size: .
d_call: .
j_call: TRBJ1-1
v_call: TRBV2
cdr3_aa: CASRRGVTEAFF
cdr3_nt: TGTGCCAGCAGGAGAGGGGTAACTGAAGCTTTCTTT

clone_size: many
d_call: TRBD2
j_call: TRBJ2-1
v_call: TRBV4-3
cdr3_aa: CASSQEGLAGKGNEQFF
cdr3_nt: TGCGCCAGCAGCCAAGAGGGTTTAGCGGGAAAGGGCAATGAGCAGTTCTTC

clone_size: few
d_call: TRBD2
j_call: TRBJ2-3
v_call: TRBV4-3
cdr3_aa: CASSQGLAGRTDTQYF
cdr3_nt: TGCGCCAGCAGCCAGGGACTAGCGGGACGCACAGATACGCAGTATTTT

clone_size: few
d_call: .
j_call: TRBJ2-1
v_call: TRBV4-1
cdr3_aa: CASSMGQSSYNEQFF
cdr3_nt: TGCGCCAGCAGTATGGGGCAGAGCTCCTACAATGAGCAGTTCTTC

clone_size: .
d_call: .
j_call: TRBJ2-5
v_call: TRBV15
cdr3_aa: CATSRDPDQEIQYF
cdr3_nt: TGTGCCACCAGCAGAGACCCAGATCAAGAGATCCAGTACTTC

clone_size: .
d_call: .
j_call: TRBJ2-7
v_call: TRBV7-9
cdr3_aa: CASSPDGQRGEQYF
cdr3_nt: TGTGCCAGCAGCCCCGACGGCCAGAGAGGCGAGCAGTACTTC

clone_size: few
d_call: TRBD2
j_call: TRBJ2-5
v_call: TRBV7-9
cdr3_aa: CASSLERGLHLVETQYF
cdr3_nt: TGTGCCAGCAGCTTAGAGCGGGGCCTCCATCTGGTGGAGACCCAGTACTTC

clone_size: .
d_call: TRBD1
j_call: TRBJ2-3
v_call: TRBV29-1
cdr3_aa: CSAQGAFTDTQYF
cdr3_nt: TGCAGCGCTCAGGGGGCTTTCACAGATACGCAGTATTTT

clone_size: .
d_call: .
j_call: TRBJ1-2
v_call: TRBV12-3/TRBV12-4
cdr3_aa: CASSHFKGYIQGYGYTF
cdr3_nt: TGTGCCAGCAGTCACTTTAAAGGGTACATTCAAGGCTATGGCTACACCTTC

clone_size: few
d_call: .
j_call: TRBJ2-3
v_call: TRBV6-6
cdr3_aa: CASSPTVADTQYF
cdr3_nt: TGTGCCAGCAGCCCGACTGTGGCGGATACGCAGTATTTT

clone_size: few
d_call: .
j_call: TRBJ1-2
v_call: TRBV12-3/TRBV12-4
cdr3_aa: CASSLGPQGGGGYTF
cdr3_nt: TGTGCCAGCAGTCTGGGGCCACAGGGCGGAGGTGGCTACACCTTC

clone_size: many
d_call: TRBD1
j_call: TRBJ1-1
v_call: TRBV6-1
cdr3_aa: CASSKTGAVTEAFF
cdr3_nt: TGTGCCAGCAGCAAGACAGGGGCGGTCACTGAAGCTTTCTTT

clone_size: .
d_call: TRBD1
j_call: TRBJ1-6
v_call: TRBV5-1
cdr3_aa: CASSTGTVNSPLHF
cdr3_nt: TGCGCCAGCAGCACTGGGACAGTTAATTCACCCCTCCACTTT

clone_size: many
d_call: TRBD1
j_call: TRBJ2-7
v_call: TRBV6-1
cdr3_aa: CASSRVRQGAGEQYF
cdr3_nt: TGTGCCAGCAGTCGCGTAAGACAGGGGGCGGGGGAGCAGTACTTC

clone_size: .
d_call: .
j_call: TRBJ2-1
v_call: TRBV5-4
cdr3_aa: CASSPAGGSSYNEQFF
cdr3_nt: TGTGCCAGCAGCCCGGCTGGGGGAAGCTCCTACAATGAGCAGTTCTTC

clone_size: .
d_call: .
j_call: TRBJ1-6
v_call: TRBV10-3
cdr3_aa: CAISRDGGNPLHF
cdr3_nt: TGTGCCATCAGCCGGGACGGCGGAAATCCCCTCCACTTT

clone_size: few
d_call: .
j_call: TRBJ2-7
v_call: TRBV15
cdr3_aa: CATSREGGLYYEQYF
cdr3_nt: TGTGCCACCAGCAGAGAAGGCGGACTATACTACGAGCAGTACTTC

clone_size: few
d_call: .
j_call: TRBJ2-7
v_call: TRBV12-3/TRBV12-4
cdr3_aa: CASIQSPGAEQYF
cdr3_nt: TGTGCCAGCATCCAATCCCCGGGTGCCGAGCAGTACTTC

clone_size: few
d_call: .
j_call: TRBJ2-2
v_call: TRBV3-1
cdr3_aa: CASRGSSSGELFF
cdr3_nt: TGTGCCAGCAGAGGGTCCTCGTCCGGGGAGCTGTTTTTT

clone_size: .
d_call: TRBD1
j_call: TRBJ2-5
v_call: TRBV7-9
cdr3_aa: CATDPGQGVETQYF
cdr3_nt: TGTGCCACCGACCCGGGACAGGGAGTGGAGACCCAGTACTTC

clone_size: .
d_call: .
j_call: TRBJ2-7
v_call: TRBV11-2
cdr3_aa: CASNLGQGTWEQYF
cdr3_nt: TGTGCCAGCAACTTGGGACAAGGGACATGGGAGCAGTACTTC

clone_size: many
d_call: .
j_call: TRBJ2-3
v_call: TRBV9
cdr3_aa: CASSVGRSVISTDTQYF
cdr3_nt: TGTGCCAGCAGCGTAGGAAGGAGCGTAATCAGCACAGATACGCAGTATTTT

clone_size: many
d_call: .
j_call: TRBJ2-1
v_call: TRBV20-1
cdr3_aa: CSASRQGSLNEQFF
cdr3_nt: TGCAGTGCTAGTAGGCAGGGAAGCCTCAATGAGCAGTTCTTC